This T cell receptor (beta chain) was recovered during a study of technical replicates of blood from several donors. Clones were read by immunoSEQ multiplex PCR, and TCRdb kept only the in-frame ones, dropping some. The sample records about 75,000 clones, around 97% being singletons. The CDR3 contains 15 residues. From germline, CDR1 is KGHSH and CDR2 LQKENI. J lost 4 bases, V lost 3 bases, and 3 bases had no gene match. The clonotype comes from a human donor in good health. Sequenced material: T cells isolated from PBMCs. This chain connects TRBV18 to TRBJ1-5; 10 bases fit TRBD1. The CDR3 coding sequence is TGTGCCAGCTCACCCGGGACAGGGGAAAATCAGCCCCAGCATTTT. Amino acids: CASSPGTGENQPQHF. The full variable domain, rest sourced from reference TRBV18 and TRBJ1-5, is NAGVMQNPRHLVRRRGQEARLRCSPMKGHSHVYWYRQLPEEGLKFMVYLQKENIIDESGMPKERFSAEFPKEGPSILRIQQVVRGDSAAYFCASSPGTGENQPQHFGDGTRLSIL.